This TCR beta chain was sequenced in a study of control samples from healthy donors and cancer patients. Libraries were prepared by immunoSEQ multiplex PCR; TCRdb keeps only in-frame clonotypes and omits some of them. The sample includes under 200,000 clones, nearly 96% seen only once; the top ten take just over 1%. Germline V gene lookup returns CDR1 SGHRS and CDR2 YFSETQ. V was shortened by 0 bases and J by 1 base, with 12 bases between the two germline ends. This CDR3 is built from 16 residues. The sequenced material came from blood. The chain employs TRBV5-1 and TRBJ2-3; D may be TRBD1 (5 bases). The sequence was obtained from a woman under 40 in good health. This CDR3 is CASSLGVTTGTDTQYF. CDR3 bases: TGCGCCAGCAGCTTGGGGGTGACGACAGGCACAGATACGCAGTATTTT.